This T cell receptor beta chain was identified in a study of beta chain features in type 1 diabetes. Across the whole study: Analysis included about 110 million sorted cells drawn from all samples.

Averaging approximately 0.11 L, one heparinised blood draw was given by each donor. This CDR3 is 14 amino acids long. From germline, CDR1 is MNHNY and CDR2 SVGAGI (reference sequence). V lost 6 bases, J lost 5 bases, and 6 bases stayed unmatched. Every bit of the isolated RNA underwent reverse transcription, so sequencing read expressed TCRB transcripts. Sequenced by immunoSEQ multiplex PCR; TCRdb stores in-frame clones only, minus some. Here the sample spans 400,000 to 550,000 clones, over 10% being singletons. General study findings and limits: In type 1 diabetes patients, VDJ junctions had fewer insertions; deletions at these junctions were more frequent.

Points on this clone: Antigen specificity is unknown.

Material: naive CD4+ T cells from blood. The receptor's source is a woman between 18 and 29 years old in good health. The genes are TRBV6-6 and TRBJ1-4; 7 bases line up with TRBD1. The CDR3, as DNA: TGTGCCAGCAGACCGGGACAGCAGAATGAAAAACTGTTTTTT. It is translated as CASRPGQQNEKLFF.